Listed below are T cell receptor beta chains from one sample, sequenced in a study of metastatic and nonmetastatic thyroid tumors. TCRdb used MiXCR to call clones anew from the PCR reads. This table holds tens of thousands of clones, 14% to 15% found once. The sample taken for sequencing was blood. The receptor set was obtained from a female donor with papillary thyroid cancer or a benign thyroid nodule (not recorded which). Some clones in this sample may be carry-over from other donors' samples. The CDR3 runs from the conserved cysteine through the conserved F or W. Fields, in order: V gene, D gene, clone size, J gene, CDR3 protein, CDR3 DNA. The D gene is left open where the match is weak. The size of a clone is reported for some rows only, either as once, few or many, or as a class for expanded clones.

>TRBV11-2|TRBD1|NA|TRBJ1-6
CASSSRDSVNSPLHF
TGTGCCAGCAGCTCCCGGGACAGCGTAAATTCACCCCTCCACTTT
>TRBV4-1|TRBD1|many|TRBJ2-1
CASSQSPGQPRDEQFF
TGCGCCAGCAGCCAGTCACCGGGACAGCCGCGAGATGAGCAGTTCTTC
>TRBV11-1|TRBD1|many|TRBJ1-1
CASSSADRGTANTEAFF
TGTGCCAGCAGCTCAGCCGACAGGGGGACCGCGAACACTGAAGCTTTCTTT
>TRBV28|NA|many|TRBJ1-5
CASSPGISNQPQHF
TGTGCCAGCAGTCCGGGGATTAGCAATCAGCCCCAGCATTTT
>TRBV2|NA|many|TRBJ1-1
CASSSGRSNTEAFF
TGTGCCAGCAGCTCGGGACGGTCGAACACTGAAGCTTTCTTT
>TRBV28|NA|many|TRBJ2-7
CASSPGISEQYF
TGTGCCAGCAGTCCCGGGATCTCCGAGCAGTACTTC
>TRBV27|NA|few|TRBJ2-7
CASSLRYTYEQYF
TGTGCCAGCAGTTTACGGTATACCTACGAGCAGTACTTC
>TRBV11-3|TRBD1|NA|TRBJ1-1
CASSTRTGKNTEAFF
TGTGCCAGCAGCACCCGGACAGGGAAGAACACTGAAGCTTTCTTT
>TRBV28|NA|medium-sized|TRBJ1-3
CASSPRVGGTIYF
TGTGCCAGCAGCCCTAGGGTAGGCGGCACCATATATTTT
>TRBV6-1|NA|many|TRBJ1-5
CASSAGPGGGQPQHF
TGTGCCAGCAGTGCAGGGCCGGGGGGCGGTCAGCCCCAGCATTTT
>TRBV28|NA|many|TRBJ2-5
CASNLGGGETQYF
TGTGCCAGCAACCTGGGAGGGGGGGAGACCCAGTACTTC
>TRBV6-2/TRBV6-3|NA|NA|TRBJ2-4
CASSYSRLANRETIQYF
TGTGCCAGCAGTTACTCGAGGTTGGCGAACAGGGAAACCATTCAGTACTTC
>TRBV6-5|TRBD1|many|TRBJ2-6
CASSILPQGLPLSGANVLTF
TGTGCCAGCAGCATACTCCCACAGGGGCTACCTCTCTCTGGGGCCAACGTCCTGACTTTC
>TRBV27|NA|few|TRBJ1-2
CASRPVTGGRCGYTF
TGTGCCAGCAGACCCGTTACGGGGGGCCGATGTGGCTACACCTTC
>TRBV13|NA|many|TRBJ2-1
CASSLGGLGLNEQFF
TGTGCCAGCAGCCTGGGGGGCCTAGGCCTCAATGAGCAGTTCTTC
>TRBV14|NA|many|TRBJ1-1
CASSPLSGGNTEAFF
TGTGCCAGCAGCCCGTTGTCGGGGGGAAACACTGAAGCTTTCTTT
>TRBV4-1|TRBD2|NA|TRBJ2-3
CASSQVVTSGRSGDTQYF
TGCGCCAGCAGCCAAGTTGTGACTAGCGGGAGATCGGGAGATACGCAGTATTTT
>TRBV20-1|NA|many|TRBJ2-3
CSARDYRLLDTQYF
TGCAGTGCTAGAGATTACAGACTTCTGGATACGCAGTATTTT
>TRBV18|TRBD2|many|TRBJ2-1
CASSPWLADPSEQFF
TGTGCCAGCTCACCATGGCTAGCGGATCCCAGTGAGCAGTTCTTC
>TRBV20-1|NA|NA|TRBJ1-5
CSAKEGESNQPQHF
TGCAGTGCTAAAGAGGGGGAGAGCAATCAGCCCCAGCATTTT
>TRBV6-1|NA|many|TRBJ2-1
CASSPWRKQKSDEQFF
TGTGCCAGCAGCCCTTGGCGGAAACAAAAATCCGATGAGCAGTTCTTC
>TRBV7-9|NA|many|TRBJ1-1
CASSLGRAGLTMNTEAFF
TGTGCCAGCAGCTTAGGTCGGGCAGGGCTTACAATGAACACTGAAGCTTTCTTT
>TRBV20-1|NA|many|TRBJ2-3
CSARATDTQYF
TGCAGTGCTAGGGCCACAGATACGCAGTATTTT
>TRBV5-6|NA|many|TRBJ2-1
CASSADLFYNEQFF
TGTGCCAGCAGCGCGGACCTTTTCTACAATGAGCAGTTCTTC
>TRBV20-1|TRBD2|medium-sized|TRBJ2-1
CSARTRLAGVEQFF
TGCAGTGCTAGAACCCGACTAGCGGGAGTTGAGCAGTTCTTC